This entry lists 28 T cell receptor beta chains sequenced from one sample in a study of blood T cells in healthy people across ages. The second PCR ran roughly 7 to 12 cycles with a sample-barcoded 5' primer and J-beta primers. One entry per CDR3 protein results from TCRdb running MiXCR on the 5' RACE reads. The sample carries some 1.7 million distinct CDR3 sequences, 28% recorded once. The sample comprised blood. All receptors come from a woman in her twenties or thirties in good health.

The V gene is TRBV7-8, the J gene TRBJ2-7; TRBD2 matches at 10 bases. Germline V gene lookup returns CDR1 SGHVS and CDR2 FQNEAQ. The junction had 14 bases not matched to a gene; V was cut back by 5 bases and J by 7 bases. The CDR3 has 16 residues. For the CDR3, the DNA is TGTGCCAGCAGCATACACGTAAGCGGGAGGGCTCGAGAGCAGTACTTC. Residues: CASSIHVSGRAREQYF.

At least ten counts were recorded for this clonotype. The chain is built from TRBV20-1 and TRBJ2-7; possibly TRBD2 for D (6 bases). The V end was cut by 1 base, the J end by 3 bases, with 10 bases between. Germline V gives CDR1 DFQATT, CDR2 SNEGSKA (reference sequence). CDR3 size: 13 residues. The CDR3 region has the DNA TGCAGTGCTAGAGTTGCGGGGATCTACGAGCAGTACTTC. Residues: CSARVAGIYEQYF.

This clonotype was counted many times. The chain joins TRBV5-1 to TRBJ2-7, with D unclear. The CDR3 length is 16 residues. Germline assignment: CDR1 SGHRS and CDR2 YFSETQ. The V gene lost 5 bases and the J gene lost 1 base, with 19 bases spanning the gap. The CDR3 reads CASRDRPGSLSYEQYF. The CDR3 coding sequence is TGCGCCAGCAGAGACCGACCAGGTTCACTATCCTACGAGCAGTACTTC.

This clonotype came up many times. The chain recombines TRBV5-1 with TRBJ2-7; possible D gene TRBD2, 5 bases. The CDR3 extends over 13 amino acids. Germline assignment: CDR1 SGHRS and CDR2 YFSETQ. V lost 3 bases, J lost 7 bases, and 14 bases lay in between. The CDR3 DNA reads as TGCGCCAGCAGCTGGACGTTAACGGGAGAGCAGTACTTC. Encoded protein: CASSWTLTGEQYF. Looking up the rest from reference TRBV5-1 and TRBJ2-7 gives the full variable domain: KAGVTQTPRYLIKTRGQQVTLSCSPISGHRSVSWYQQTPGQGLQFLFEYFSETQRNKGNFPGRFSGRQFSNSRSEMNVSTLELGDSALYLCASSWTLTGEQYFGPGTRLTVT.

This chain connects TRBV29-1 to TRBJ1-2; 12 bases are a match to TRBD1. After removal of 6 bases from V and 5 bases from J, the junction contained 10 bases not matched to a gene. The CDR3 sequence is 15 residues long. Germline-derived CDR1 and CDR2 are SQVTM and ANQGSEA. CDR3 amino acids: CSVGTGGAGSYGYTF. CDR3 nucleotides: TGCAGCGTCGGGACAGGGGGCGCGGGGTCATATGGCTACACCTTC.

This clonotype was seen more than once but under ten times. CDR3 amino acids: CSARDLFPGRQTQYF. In DNA, the CDR3 is TGCAGTGCTAGAGATTTGTTTCCGGGTCGACAGACCCAGTACTTC. The chain uses TRBV20-1 and TRBJ2-5; D call uncertain. Trimming removed 0 bases from V and 6 bases from J, with 17 bases in between. Germline assignment: CDR1 DFQATT and CDR2 SNEGSKA (reference sequence). The CDR3 covers 15 residues.

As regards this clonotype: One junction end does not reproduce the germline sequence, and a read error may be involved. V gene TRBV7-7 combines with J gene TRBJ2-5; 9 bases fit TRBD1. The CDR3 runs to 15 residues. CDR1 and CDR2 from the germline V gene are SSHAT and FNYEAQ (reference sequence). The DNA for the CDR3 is TGTGCCAGCCCTACCCGGGACAGGGATCAAGGGACCCAGTACTTC. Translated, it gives CASPTRDRDQGTQYF.

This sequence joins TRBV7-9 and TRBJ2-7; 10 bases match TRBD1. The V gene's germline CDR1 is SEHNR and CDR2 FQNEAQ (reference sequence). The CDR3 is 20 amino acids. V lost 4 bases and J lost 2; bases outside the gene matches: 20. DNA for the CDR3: TGTGCCAGCAGCTCCGACGGGACAGGGGCCGAGGGGGGGAGGCCCTACGAGCAGTACTTC. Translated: CASSSDGTGAEGGRPYEQYF.

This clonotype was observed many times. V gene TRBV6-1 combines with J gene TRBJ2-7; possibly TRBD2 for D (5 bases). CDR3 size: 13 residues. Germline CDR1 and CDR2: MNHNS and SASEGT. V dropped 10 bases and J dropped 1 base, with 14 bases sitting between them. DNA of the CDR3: TGTGCCACCAACCAAGGGAGATCCTACGAGCAGTACTTC. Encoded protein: CATNQGRSYEQYF.

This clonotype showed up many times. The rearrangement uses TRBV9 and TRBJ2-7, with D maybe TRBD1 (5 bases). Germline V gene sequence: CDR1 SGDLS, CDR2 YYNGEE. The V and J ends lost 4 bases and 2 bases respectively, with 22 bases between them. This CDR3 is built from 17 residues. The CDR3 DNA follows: TGTGCCAGCAGCCCGCAGGGAAAGAGACGGAACGCCTACGAGCAGTACTTC. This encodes CASSPQGKRRNAYEQYF.

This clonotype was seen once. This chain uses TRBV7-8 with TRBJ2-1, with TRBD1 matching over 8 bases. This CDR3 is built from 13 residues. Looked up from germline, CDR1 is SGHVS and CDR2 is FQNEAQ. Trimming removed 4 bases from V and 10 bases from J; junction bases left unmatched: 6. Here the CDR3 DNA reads TGTGCCAGCAGCTCCAGACAGGGGTACGAGCAGTTCTTC. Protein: CASSSRQGYEQFF.

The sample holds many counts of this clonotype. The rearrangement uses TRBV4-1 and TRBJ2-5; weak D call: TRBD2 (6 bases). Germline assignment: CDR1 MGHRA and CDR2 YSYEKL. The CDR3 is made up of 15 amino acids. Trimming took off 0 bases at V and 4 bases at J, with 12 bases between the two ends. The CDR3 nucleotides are TGCGCCAGCAGCCAAGATGGGACTGTGGGAGAGACCCAGTACTTC. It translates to CASSQDGTVGETQYF.

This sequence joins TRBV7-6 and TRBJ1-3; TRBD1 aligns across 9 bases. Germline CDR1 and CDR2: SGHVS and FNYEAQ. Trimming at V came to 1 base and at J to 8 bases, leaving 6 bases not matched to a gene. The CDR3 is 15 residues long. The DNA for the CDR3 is TGTGCCAGCAGCTTAGGGGGACAGGGAAGAGACACCATATATTTT. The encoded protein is CASSLGGQGRDTIYF.

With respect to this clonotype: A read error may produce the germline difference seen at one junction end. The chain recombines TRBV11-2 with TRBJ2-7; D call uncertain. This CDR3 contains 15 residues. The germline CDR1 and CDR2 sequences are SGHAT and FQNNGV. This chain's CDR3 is CASSLESLSSYGQYF. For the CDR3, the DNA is TGTGCCAGCAGCTTAGAGTCTCTCAGCTCCTACGGGCAGTACTTC.

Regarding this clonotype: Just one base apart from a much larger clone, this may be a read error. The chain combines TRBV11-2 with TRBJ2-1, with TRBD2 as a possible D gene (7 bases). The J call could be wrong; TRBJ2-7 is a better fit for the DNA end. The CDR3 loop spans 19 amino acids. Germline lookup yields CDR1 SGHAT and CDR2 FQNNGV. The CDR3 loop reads CASSLAILGGGLLYNVQYF. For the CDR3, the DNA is TGTGCCAGCAGCTTAGCCATTTTAGGGGGGGGGCTTTTATACAACGTGCAGTACTTC.

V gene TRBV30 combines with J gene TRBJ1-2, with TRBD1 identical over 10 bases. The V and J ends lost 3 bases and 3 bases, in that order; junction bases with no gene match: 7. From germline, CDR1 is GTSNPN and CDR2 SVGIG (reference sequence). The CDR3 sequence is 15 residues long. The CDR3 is CAWSDGQGGYYGYTF. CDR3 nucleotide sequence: TGTGCCTGGAGCGATGGACAGGGGGGGTACTATGGCTACACCTTC. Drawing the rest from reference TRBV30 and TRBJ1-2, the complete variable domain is SQTIHQWPATLVQPVGSPLSLECTVEGTSNPNLYWYRQAAGRGLQLLFYSVGIGQISSEVPQNLSASRPQDRQFILSSKKLLLSDSGFYLCAWSDGQGGYYGYTFGSGTRLTVV.

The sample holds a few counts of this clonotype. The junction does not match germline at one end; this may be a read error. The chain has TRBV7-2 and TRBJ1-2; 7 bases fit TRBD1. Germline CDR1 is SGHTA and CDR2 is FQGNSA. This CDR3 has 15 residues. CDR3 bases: TGTGCCAGCAGCTTATCGACAGGGACCTACTATGGCTACACCTTT. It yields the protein CASSLSTGTYYGYTF.

The CDR3 loop reads CASGGTNNEQFF. CDR3 DNA sequence: TGTGCCAGCGGGGGTACAAACAATGAGCAGTTCTTC. The V and J genes are TRBV6-2 or TRBV6-3 and TRBJ2-1; D is perhaps TRBD1 or TRBD2 (5 bases each). Trimming stripped 8 bases from V and 5 bases from J, with 10 bases between. This CDR3 is 12 amino acids long. Per the germline V gene, CDR1 is MNHEY and CDR2 is SVGEGT.

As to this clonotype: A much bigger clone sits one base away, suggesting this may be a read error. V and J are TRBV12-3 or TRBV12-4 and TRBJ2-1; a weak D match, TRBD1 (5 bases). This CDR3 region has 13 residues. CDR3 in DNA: TGTGCCAGCACTCAGGGTGACCCCAATGGGCAGTTCTTC. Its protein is CASTQGDPNGQFF.

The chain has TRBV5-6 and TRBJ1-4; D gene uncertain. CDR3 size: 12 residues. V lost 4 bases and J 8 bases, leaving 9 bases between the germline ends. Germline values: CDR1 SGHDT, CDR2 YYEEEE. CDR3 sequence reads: CASSQTGEKLFF. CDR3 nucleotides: TGTGCCAGCAGCCAGACGGGGGAAAAACTGTTTTTT.

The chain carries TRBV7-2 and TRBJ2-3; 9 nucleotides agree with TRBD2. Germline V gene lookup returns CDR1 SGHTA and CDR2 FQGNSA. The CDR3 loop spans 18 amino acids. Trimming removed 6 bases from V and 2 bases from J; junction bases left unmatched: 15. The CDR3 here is CASSLPLRRGGSTDTQYF. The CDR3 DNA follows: TGTGCCAGCAGTTTACCTCTTAGGCGGGGGGGCTCCACAGATACGCAGTATTTT.

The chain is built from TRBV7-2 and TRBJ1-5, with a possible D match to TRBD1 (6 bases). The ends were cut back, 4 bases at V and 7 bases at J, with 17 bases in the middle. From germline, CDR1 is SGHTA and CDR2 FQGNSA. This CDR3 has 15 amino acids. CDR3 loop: CASSSLGQIGQPQHF. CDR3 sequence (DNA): TGTGCCAGCAGCTCTCTCGGACAGATCGGGCAGCCCCAGCATTTT.

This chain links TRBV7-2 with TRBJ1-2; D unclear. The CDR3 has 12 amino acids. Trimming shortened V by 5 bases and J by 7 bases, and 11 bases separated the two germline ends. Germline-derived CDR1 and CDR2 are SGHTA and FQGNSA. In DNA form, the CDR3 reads TGTGCCAGCAGCGACCGAAGAGGTGGCTACACCTTC. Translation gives CASSDRRGGYTF.

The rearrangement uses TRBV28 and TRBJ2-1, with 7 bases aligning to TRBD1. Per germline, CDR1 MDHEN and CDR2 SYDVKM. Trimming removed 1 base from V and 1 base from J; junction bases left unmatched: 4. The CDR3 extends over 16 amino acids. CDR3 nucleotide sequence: TGTGCCAGCAGTTTATCGCCGGGACAGTCCTACAATGAGCAGTTCTTC. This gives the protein CASSLSPGQSYNEQFF.

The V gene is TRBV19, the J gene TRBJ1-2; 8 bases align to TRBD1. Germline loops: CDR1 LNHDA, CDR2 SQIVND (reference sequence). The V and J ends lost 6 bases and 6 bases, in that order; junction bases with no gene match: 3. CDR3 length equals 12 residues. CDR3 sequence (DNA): TGTGCCAGTAGACCACAGGGGGATGGCTACACCTTC. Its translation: CASRPQGDGYTF.

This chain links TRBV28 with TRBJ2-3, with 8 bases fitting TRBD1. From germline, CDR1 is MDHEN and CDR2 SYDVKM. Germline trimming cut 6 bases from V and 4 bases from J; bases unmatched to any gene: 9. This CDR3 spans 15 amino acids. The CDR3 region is CASSSDRGVSDTQYF. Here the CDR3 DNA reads TGTGCCAGCAGCTCCGACAGGGGAGTCTCAGATACGCAGTATTTT.

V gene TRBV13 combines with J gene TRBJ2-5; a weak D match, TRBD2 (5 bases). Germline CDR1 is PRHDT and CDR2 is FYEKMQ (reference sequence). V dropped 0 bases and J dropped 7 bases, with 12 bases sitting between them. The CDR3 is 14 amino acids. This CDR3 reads CASSLGTSAGTQYF. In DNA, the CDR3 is TGTGCCAGCAGCTTAGGTACCTCTGCGGGGACCCAGTACTTC.

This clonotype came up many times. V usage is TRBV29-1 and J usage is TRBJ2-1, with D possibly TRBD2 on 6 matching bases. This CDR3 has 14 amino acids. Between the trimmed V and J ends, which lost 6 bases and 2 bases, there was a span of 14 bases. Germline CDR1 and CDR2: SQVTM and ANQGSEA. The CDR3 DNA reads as TGCAGCGTCTCAGGTGGGGGGACCTACAATGAGCAGTTCTTC. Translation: CSVSGGGTYNEQFF.